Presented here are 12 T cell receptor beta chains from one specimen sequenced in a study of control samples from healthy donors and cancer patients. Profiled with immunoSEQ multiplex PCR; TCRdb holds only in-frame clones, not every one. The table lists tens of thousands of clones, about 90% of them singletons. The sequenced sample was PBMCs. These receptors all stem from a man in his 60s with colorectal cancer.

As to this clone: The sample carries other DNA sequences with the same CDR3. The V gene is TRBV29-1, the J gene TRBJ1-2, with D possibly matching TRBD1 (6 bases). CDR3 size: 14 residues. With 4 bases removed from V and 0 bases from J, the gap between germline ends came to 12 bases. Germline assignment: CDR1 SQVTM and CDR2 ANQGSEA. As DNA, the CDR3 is TGCAGCGTTGGAGGGGGGGTTTCTAACTATGGCTACACCTTC. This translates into CSVGGGVSNYGYTF.

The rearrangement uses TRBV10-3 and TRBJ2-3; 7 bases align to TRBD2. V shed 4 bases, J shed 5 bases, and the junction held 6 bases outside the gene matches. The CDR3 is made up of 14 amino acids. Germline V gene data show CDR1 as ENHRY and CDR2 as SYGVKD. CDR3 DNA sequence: TGTGCCATCAGTGGGGGAGGGCCAAGAGATACGCAGTATTTT. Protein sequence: CAISGGGPRDTQYF.

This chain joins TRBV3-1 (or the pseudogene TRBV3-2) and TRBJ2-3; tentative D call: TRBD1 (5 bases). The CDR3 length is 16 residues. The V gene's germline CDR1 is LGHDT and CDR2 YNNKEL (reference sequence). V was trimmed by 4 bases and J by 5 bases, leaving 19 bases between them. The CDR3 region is CASSPLPVAGQDTQYF. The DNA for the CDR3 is TGTGCCAGCAGCCCCCTGCCGGTTGCAGGGCAAGATACGCAGTATTTT.

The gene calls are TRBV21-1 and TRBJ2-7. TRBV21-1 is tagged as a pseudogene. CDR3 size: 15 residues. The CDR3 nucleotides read TGTGCCAGCAGCAAAGGTAGTACGGACCACTACGAGCAGTACTTC. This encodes CASSKGSTDHYEQYF.

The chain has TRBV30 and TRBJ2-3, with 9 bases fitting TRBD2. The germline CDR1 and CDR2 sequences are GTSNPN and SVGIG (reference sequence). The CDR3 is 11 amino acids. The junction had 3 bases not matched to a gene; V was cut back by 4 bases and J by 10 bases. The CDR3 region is CAWNSGGAQYF. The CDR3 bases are TGTGCCTGGAATAGCGGGGGAGCGCAGTATTTT.

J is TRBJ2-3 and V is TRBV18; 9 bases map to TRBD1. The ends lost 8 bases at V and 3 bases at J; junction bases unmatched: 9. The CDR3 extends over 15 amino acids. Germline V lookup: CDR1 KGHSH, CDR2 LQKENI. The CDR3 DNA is TGTGCCAGCCTGGGACAGGGTCTAGTAACAGATACGCAGTATTTT. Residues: CASLGQGLVTDTQYF.

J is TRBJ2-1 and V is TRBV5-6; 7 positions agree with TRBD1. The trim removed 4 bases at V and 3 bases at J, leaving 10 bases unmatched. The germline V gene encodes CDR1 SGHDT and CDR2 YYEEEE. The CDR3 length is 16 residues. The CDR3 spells CASSQTLGTVYNEQFF. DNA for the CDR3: TGTGCCAGCAGCCAAACGTTAGGGACAGTCTACAATGAGCAGTTCTTC. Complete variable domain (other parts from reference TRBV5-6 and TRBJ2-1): DAGVTQSPTHLIKTRGQQVTLRCSPKSGHDTVSWYQQALGQGPQFIFQYYEEEERQRGNFPDRFSGHQFPNYSSELNVNALLLGDSALYLCASSQTLGTVYNEQFFGPGTRLTVL.

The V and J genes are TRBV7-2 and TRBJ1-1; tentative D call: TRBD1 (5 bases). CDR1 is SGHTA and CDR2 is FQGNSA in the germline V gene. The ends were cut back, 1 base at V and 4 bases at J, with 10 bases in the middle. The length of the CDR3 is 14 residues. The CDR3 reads CASSLVAGSTEAFF. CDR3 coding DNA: TGTGCCAGCAGCTTAGTCGCAGGGAGCACTGAAGCTTTCTTT.

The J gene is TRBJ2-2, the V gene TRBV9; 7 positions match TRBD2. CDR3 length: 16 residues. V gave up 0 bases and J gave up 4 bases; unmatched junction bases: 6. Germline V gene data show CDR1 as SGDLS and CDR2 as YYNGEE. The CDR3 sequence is CASSVGPGGGTGELFF. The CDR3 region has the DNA TGTGCCAGCAGCGTAGGCCCGGGGGGTGGCACCGGGGAGCTGTTTTTT.

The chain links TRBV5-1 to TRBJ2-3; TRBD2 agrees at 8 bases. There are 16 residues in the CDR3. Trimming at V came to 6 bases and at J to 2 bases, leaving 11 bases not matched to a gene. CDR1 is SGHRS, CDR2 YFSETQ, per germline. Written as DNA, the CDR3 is TGCGCCAGCACCCAGGGGCGGGGGGTAACCACAGATACGCAGTATTTT. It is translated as CASTQGRGVTTDTQYF.

CDR3 sequence: CASSNSGGAGDTQYF. The CDR3 nucleotides are TGCGCCAGCAGCAATAGCGGGGGGGCCGGCGATACGCAGTATTTT. The chain uses TRBV5-1 and TRBJ2-3, with 11 bases identical to TRBD2. Per the germline V gene, CDR1 is SGHRS and CDR2 is YFSETQ. V shed 4 bases, J shed 6 bases, and the junction held 7 bases outside the gene matches. This CDR3 is 15 amino acids long.

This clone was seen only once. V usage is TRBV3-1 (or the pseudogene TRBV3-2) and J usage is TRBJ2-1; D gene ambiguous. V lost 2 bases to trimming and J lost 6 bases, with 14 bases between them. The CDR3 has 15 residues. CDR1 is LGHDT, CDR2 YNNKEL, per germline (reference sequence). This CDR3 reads CASSQSVVQTNEQFF. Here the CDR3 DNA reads TGTGCCAGCAGCCAAAGTGTGGTCCAGACCAATGAGCAGTTCTTC.